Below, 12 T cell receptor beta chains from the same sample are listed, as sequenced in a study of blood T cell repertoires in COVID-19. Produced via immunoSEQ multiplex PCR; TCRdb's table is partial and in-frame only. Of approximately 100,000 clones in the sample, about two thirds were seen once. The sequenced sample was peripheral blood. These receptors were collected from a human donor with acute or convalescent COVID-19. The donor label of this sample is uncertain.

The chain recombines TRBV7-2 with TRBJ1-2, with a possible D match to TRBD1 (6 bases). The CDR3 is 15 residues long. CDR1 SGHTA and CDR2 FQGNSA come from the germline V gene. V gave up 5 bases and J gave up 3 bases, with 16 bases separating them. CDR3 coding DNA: TGTGCCAGCAGCCCGGGGTTACAGGGCCACTATGGCTACACCTTC. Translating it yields CASSPGLQGHYGYTF.

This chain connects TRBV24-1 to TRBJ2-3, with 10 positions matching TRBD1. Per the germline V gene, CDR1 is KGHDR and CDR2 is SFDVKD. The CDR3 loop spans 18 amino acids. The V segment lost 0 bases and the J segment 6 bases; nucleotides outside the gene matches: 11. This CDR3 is CATSDLITGTGAGDTQYF. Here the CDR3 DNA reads TGTGCCACCAGTGATTTGATCACCGGGACAGGGGCTGGGGATACGCAGTATTTT.

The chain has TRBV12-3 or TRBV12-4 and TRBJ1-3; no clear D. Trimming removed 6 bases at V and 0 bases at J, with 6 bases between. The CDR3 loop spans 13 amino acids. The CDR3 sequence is CASRHNSGNTIYF. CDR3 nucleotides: TGTGCCAGCAGACATAACTCTGGAAACACCATATATTTT.

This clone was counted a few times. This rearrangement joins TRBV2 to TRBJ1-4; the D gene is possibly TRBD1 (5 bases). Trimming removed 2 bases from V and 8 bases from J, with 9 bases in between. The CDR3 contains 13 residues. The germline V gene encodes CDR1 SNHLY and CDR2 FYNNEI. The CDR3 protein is CASSERRGEKLFF. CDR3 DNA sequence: TGTGCCAGCAGTGAACGCCGGGGGGAAAAACTGTTTTTT.

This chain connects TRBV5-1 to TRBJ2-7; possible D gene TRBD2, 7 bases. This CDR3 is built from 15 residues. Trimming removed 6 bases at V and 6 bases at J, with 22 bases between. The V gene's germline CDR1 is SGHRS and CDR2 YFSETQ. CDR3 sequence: CASTSGGGAGAEQYF. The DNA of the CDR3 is TGCGCCAGCACCTCAGGAGGGGGGGCGGGTGCCGAGCAGTACTTC.

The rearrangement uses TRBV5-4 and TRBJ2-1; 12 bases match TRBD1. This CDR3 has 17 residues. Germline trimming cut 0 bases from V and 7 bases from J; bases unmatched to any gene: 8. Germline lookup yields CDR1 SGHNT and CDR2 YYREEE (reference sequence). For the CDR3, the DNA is TGTGCCAGCAGCTTGGGGGTGGGACAGGGGGCAAGGAATGAGCAGTTCTTC. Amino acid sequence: CASSLGVGQGARNEQFF.

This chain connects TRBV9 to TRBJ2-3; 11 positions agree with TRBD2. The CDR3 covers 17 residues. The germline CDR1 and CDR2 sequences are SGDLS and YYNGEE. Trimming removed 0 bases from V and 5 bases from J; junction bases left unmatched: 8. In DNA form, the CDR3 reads TGTGCCAGCAGCGTAGGTCAGATAGCGGGGGGGCTAGATACGCAGTATTTT. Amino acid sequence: CASSVGQIAGGLDTQYF.

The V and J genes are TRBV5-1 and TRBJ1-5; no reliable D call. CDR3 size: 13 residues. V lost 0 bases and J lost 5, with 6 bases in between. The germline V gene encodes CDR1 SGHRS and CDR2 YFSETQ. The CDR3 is CASSLGKHQPQHF. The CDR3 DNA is TGCGCCAGCAGCTTGGGAAAGCATCAGCCCCAGCATTTT. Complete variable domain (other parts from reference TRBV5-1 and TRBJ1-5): KAGVTQTPRYLIKTRGQQVTLSCSPISGHRSVSWYQQTPGQGLQFLFEYFSETQRNKGNFPGRFSGRQFSNSRSEMNVSTLELGDSALYLCASSLGKHQPQHFGDGTRLSIL.

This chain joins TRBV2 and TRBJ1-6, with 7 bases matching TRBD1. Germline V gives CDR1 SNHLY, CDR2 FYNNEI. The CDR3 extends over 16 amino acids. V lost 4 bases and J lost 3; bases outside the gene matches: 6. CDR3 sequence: CASSAQGPDYNSPLHF. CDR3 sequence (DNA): TGTGCCAGCAGTGCACAGGGGCCGGACTATAATTCACCCCTCCACTTT.

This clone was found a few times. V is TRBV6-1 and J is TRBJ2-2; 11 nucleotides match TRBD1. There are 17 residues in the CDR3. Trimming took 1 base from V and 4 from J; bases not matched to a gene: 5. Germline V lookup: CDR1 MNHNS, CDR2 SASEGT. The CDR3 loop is CASSEGTGGPFTGELFF. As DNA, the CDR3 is TGTGCCAGCAGTGAAGGGACAGGGGGCCCATTCACCGGGGAGCTGTTTTTT.

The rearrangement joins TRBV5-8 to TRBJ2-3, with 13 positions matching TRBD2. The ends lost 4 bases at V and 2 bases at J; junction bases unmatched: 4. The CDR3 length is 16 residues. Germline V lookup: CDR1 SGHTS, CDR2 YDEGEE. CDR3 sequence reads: CASSTGLAGHTDTQYF. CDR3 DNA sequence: TGTGCCAGCAGCACGGGACTAGCGGGACACACAGATACGCAGTATTTT. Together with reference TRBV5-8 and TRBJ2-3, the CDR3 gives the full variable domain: EAGVTQSPTHLIKTRGQQATLRCSPISGHTSVYWYQQALGLGLQFLLWYDEGEERNRGNFPPRFSGRQFPNYSSELNVNALELEDSALYLCASSTGLAGHTDTQYFGPGTRLTVL.

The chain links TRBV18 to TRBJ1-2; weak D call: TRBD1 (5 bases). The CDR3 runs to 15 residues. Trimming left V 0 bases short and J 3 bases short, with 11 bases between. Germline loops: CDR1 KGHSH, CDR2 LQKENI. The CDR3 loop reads CASSPPEGRYYGYTF. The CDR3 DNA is TGTGCCAGCTCACCACCGGAGGGGCGGTACTATGGCTACACCTTC.